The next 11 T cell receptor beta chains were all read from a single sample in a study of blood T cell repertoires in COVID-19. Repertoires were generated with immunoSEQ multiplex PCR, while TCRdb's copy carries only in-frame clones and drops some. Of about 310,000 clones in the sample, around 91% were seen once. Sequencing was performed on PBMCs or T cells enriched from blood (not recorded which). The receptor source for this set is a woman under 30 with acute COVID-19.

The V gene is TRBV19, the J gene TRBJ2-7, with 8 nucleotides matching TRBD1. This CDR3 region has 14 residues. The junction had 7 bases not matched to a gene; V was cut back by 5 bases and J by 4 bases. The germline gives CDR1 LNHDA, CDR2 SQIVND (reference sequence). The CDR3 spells CASSFGQGGYEQYF. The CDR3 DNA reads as TGTGCCAGTAGTTTCGGACAGGGCGGATACGAGCAGTACTTC.

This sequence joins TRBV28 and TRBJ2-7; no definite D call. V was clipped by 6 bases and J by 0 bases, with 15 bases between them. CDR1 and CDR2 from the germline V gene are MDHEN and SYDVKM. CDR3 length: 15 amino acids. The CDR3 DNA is TGTGCCAGCAGCCCTGCCGGGTCGAGCTCCTACGAGCAGTACTTC. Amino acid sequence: CASSPAGSSSYEQYF. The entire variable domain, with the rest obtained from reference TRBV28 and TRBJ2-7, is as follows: DVKVTQSSRYLVKRTGEKVFLECVQDMDHENMFWYRQDPGLGLRLIYFSYDVKMKEKGDIPEGYSVSREKKERFSLILESASTNQTSMYLCASSPAGSSSYEQYFGPGTRLTVT.

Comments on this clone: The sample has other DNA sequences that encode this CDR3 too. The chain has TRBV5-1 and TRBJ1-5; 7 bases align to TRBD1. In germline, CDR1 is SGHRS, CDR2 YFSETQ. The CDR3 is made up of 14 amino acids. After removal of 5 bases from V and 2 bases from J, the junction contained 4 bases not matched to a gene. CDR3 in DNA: TGCGCCAGCAGTCGTACAGGGGGCAATCAGCCCCAGCATTTT. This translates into CASSRTGGNQPQHF.

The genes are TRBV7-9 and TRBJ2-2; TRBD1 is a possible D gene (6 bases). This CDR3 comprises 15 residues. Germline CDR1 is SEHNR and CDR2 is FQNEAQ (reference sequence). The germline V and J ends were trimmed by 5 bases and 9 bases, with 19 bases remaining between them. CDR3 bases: TGTGCCAGCAGCAGACAGTGGGGGCTCCAGTGGGAGCTGTTTTTT. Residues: CASSRQWGLQWELFF.

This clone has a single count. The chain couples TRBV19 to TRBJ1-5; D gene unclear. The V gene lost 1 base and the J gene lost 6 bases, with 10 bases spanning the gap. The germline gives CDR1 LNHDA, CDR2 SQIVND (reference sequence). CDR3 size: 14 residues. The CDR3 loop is CASSIGSGGQPQHF. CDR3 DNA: TGTGCCAGTAGTATAGGGTCGGGAGGTCAGCCCCAGCATTTT.

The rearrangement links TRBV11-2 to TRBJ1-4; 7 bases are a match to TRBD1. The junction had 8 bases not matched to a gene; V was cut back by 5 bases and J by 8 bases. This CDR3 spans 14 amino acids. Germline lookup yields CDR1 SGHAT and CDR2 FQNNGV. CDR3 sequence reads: CASSTTGVREKLFF. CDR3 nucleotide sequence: TGTGCCAGCAGCACAACAGGGGTTCGGGAAAAACTGTTTTTT.

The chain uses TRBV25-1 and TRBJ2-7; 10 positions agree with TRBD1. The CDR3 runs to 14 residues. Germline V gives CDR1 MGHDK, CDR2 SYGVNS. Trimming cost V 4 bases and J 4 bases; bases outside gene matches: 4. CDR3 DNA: TGTGCCAGCAGTGTCGGGACAGGGGATTACGAGCAGTACTTC. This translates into CASSVGTGDYEQYF.

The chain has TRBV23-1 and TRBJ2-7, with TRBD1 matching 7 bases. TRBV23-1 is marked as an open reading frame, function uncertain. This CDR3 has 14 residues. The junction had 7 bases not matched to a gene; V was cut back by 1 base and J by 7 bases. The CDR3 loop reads CASSQWARTGEQYF. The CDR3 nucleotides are TGCGCCAGCAGTCAATGGGCCCGGACAGGAGAGCAGTACTTC.

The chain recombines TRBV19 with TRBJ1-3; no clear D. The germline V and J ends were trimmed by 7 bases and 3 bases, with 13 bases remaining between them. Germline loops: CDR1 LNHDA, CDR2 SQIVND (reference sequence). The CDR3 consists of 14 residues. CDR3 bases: TGTGCCAGTATTTCGGCGGCGTTTGGAAACACCATATATTTT. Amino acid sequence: CASISAAFGNTIYF.

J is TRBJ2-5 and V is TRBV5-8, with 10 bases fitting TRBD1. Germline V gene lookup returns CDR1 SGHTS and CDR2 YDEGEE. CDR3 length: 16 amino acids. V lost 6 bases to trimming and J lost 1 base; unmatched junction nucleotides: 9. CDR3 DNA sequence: TGTGCCAGCACCAAGGGACAGGGGACCTTCCAAGAGACCCAGTACTTC. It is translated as CASTKGQGTFQETQYF.

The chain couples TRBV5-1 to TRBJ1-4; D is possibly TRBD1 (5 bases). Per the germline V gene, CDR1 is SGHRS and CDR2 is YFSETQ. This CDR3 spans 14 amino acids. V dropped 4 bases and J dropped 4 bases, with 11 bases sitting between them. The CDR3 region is CASSTDKVNEKLFF. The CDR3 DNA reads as TGCGCCAGCAGCACGGACAAGGTTAATGAAAAACTGTTTTTT. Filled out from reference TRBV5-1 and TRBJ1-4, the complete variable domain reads KAGVTQTPRYLIKTRGQQVTLSCSPISGHRSVSWYQQTPGQGLQFLFEYFSETQRNKGNFPGRFSGRQFSNSRSEMNVSTLELGDSALYLCASSTDKVNEKLFFGSGTQLSVL.